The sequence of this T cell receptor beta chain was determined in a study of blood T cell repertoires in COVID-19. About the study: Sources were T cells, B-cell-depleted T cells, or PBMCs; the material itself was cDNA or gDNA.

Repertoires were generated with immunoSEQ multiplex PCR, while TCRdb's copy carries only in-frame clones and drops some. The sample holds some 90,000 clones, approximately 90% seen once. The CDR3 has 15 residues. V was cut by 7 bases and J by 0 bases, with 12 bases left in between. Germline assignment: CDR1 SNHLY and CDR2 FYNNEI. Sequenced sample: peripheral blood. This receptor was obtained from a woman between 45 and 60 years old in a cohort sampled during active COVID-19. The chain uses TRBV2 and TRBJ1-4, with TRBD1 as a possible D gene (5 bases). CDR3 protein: CASTQDTSTNEKLFF. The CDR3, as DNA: TGTGCCAGCACCCAGGACACTTCAACTAATGAAAAACTGTTTTTT.